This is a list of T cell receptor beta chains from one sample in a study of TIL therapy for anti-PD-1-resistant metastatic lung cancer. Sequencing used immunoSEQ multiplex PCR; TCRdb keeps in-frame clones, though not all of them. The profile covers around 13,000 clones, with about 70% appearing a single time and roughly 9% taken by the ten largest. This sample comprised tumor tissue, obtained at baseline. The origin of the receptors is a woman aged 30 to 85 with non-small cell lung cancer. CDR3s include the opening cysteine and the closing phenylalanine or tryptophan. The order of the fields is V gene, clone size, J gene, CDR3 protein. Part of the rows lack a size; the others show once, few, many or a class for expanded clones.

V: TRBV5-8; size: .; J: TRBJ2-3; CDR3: CASSLQLAGTDTQYF
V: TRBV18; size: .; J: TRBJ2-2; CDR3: CASSPRRTNTGELFF
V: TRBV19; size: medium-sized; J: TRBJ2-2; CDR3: CASRRQRDTGELFF
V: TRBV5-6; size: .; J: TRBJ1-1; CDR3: CASSLVPGEAFF
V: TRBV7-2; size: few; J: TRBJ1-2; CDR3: CASSSTNYGYTF
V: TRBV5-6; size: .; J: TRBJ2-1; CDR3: CASSLGDLNEQFF
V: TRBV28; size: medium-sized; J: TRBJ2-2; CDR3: CASRADKDTGELFF
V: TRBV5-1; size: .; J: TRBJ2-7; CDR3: CASSLRTDYEQYF
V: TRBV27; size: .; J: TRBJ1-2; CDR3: CATQSNYGYTF
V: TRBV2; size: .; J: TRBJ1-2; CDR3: CASSEHRGGSGYTF
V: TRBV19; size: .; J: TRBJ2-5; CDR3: CASSKSSGSRQETQYF
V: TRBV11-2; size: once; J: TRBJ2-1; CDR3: CASSLELAGGGEQFF
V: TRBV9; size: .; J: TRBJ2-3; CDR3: CASKEGLASTDTQYF
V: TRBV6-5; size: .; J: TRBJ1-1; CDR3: CASNPGGQNTEAFF
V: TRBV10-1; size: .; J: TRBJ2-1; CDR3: CASSENSYSYNEQFF
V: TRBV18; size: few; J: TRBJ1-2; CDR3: CASSPYTRRGLSYGYTF
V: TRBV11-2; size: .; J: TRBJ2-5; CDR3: CASSLGLQETQYF
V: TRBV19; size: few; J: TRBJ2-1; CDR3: CASSLRLAGLYNEQFF
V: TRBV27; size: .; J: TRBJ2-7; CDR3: CASSLGSGRGTYEQYF
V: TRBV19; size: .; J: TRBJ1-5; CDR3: CASSIEAGGPKPQHF
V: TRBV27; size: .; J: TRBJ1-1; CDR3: CASSPIWDTEAFF
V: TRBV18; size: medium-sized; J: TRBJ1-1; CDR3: CASSSDRVTNTEAFF
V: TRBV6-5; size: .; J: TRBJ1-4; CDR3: CASSYRNLGVREKLFF
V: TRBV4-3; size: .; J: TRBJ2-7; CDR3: CASSQEMGGREQYF
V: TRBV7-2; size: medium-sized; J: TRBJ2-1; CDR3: CASSPRQDYNEQFF
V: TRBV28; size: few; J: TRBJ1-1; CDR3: CASSSNWVADTEAFF
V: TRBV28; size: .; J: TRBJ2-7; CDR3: CASSREEGGVEQYF
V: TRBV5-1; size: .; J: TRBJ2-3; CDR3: CASSPPGQGTDTQYF
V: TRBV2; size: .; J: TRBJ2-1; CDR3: CASSWSFRTGAPPVF
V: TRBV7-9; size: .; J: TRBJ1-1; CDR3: CASSPLGGSTEAFF
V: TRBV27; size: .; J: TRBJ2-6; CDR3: CASSPLAGVSGANVLTF
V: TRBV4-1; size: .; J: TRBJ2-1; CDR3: CASSQGRTQQFF
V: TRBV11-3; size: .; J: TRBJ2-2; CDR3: CASSSGTSGLNTGELFF
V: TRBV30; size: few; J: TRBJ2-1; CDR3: CAWSKGGDIEQFF
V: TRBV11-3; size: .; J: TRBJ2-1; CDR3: CASSLTGGKDEQFF
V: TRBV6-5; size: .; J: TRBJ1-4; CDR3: CASSLDGTNEKLFF
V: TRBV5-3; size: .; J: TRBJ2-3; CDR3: CASSLGQGDTQYF
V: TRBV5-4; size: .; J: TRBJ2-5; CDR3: CASSLGGTLKETQYF
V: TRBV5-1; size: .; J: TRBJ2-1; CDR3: CASSLAPAGDNEQFF